The following is a TCR beta chain sequence with its context. Antigen specificity is unknown. The protocol was immunoSEQ multiplex PCR, while the TCRdb copy is restricted to in-frame clones and leaves out a portion. The table has around 80,000 clones, roughly 88% seen once. The source of the sample is a study of T cell responses to AZD1222 COVID-19 vaccine. The germline V gene has CDR1 LNHDA and CDR2 SQIVND (reference sequence). The CDR3 covers 16 residues. V lost 7 bases, J lost 1 base, and 16 bases lay in between. Study results and caveats: At baseline, seropositivity was found in only six or seven AZD1222 recipients. Donors, mostly white British, included more females; clonal diversity was possibly underestimated.

This TCR was recovered from an adult in good health. The chain combines TRBV19 with TRBJ2-2, with no clear D. The input for sequencing was peripheral blood, taken on day 0 of AZD1222 vaccination. CDR3 loop: CASKELLWGNTGELFF. DNA for the CDR3: TGTGCCAGTAAGGAACTCTTGTGGGGGAACACCGGGGAGCTGTTTTTT.